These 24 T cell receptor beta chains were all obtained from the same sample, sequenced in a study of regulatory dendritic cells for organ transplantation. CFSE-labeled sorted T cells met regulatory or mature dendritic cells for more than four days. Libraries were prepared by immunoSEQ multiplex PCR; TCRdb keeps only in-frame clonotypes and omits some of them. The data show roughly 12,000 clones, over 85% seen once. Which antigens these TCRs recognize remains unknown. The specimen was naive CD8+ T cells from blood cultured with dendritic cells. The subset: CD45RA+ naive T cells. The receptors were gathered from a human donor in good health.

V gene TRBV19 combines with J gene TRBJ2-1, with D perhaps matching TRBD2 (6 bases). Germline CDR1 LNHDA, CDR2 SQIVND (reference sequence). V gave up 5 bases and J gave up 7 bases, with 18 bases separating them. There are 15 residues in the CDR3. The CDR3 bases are TGTGCCAGTAGTGCTAGCACGGGAGCGGTGAATGAGCAGTTCTTC. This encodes CASSASTGAVNEQFF.

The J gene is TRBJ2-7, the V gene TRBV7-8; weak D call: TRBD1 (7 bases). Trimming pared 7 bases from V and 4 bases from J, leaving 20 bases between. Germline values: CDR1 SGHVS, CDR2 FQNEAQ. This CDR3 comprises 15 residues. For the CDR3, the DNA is TGTGCCAGCAACGTCCCAGGGGGGTCTCTGTACGAGCAGTACTTC. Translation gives CASNVPGGSLYEQYF.

The DNA of the CDR3 is TGTGCCAGTGGGGGAGGGACAGGGTACTATGGCTACACCTTC. As protein: CASGGGTGYYGYTF. V is TRBV9 and J is TRBJ1-2, with TRBD1 identical over 9 bases. V lost 8 bases, J lost 3 bases, and 8 bases stayed unmatched. Germline V CDR1 and CDR2: SGDLS, YYNGEE. This CDR3 contains 14 residues.

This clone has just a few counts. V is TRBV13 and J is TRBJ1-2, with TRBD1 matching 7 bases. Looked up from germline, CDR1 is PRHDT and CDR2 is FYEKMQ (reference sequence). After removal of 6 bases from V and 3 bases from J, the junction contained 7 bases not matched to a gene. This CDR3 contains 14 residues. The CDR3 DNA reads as TGTGCCAGCAGGGCTACAGGGGAGGACTATGGCTACACCTTC. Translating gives CASRATGEDYGYTF.

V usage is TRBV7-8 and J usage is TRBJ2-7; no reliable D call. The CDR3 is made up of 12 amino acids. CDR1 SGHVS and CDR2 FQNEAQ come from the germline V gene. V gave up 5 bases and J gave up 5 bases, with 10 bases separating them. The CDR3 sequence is CASSLNWDEQYF. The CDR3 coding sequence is TGTGCCAGCAGCCTTAACTGGGACGAGCAGTACTTC.

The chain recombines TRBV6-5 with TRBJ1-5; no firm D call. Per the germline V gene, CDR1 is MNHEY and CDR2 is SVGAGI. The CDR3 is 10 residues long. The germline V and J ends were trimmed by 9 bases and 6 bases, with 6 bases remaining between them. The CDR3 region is CASGLQPQHF. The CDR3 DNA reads TGTGCCAGTGGACTTCAGCCCCAGCATTTT.

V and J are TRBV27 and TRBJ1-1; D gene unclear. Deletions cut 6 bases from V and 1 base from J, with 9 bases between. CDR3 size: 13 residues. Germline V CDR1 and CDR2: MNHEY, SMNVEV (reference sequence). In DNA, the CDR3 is TGTGCCAGCAGAGCCACAGCGAACACTGAAGCTTTCTTT. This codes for CASRATANTEAFF.

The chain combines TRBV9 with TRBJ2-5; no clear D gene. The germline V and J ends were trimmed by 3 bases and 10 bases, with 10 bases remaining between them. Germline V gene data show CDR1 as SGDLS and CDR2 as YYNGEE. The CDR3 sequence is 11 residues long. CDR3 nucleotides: TGTGCCAGCAGCGACCAGAGAAGCCAGTACTTC. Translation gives CASSDQRSQYF.

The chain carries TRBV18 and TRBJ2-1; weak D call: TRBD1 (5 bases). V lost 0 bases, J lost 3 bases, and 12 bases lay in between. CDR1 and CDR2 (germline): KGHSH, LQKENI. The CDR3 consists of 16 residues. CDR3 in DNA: TGTGCCAGCTCACCACCCCCGCAGGGCTACTACAATGAGCAGTTCTTC. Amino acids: CASSPPPQGYYNEQFF.

The chain's CDR3 is CASSIREATEAFF. The CDR3 DNA sequence: TGTGCCAGTAGTATTAGGGAAGCGACTGAAGCTTTCTTT. The chain recombines TRBV19 with TRBJ1-1; D remains ambiguous. V shed 3 bases and J shed 5 bases, with 10 bases lying between them. The CDR3 has 13 residues. The germline gives CDR1 LNHDA, CDR2 SQIVND (reference sequence).

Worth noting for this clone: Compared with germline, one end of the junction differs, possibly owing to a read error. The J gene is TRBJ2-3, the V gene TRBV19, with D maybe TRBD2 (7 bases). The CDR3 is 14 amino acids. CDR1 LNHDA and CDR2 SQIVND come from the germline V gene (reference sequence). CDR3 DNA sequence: TGCGGGCTACGGGGGGCGGGAGCGCCAGATACGCAGTATTTT. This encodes CGLRGAGAPDTQYF.

CDR3 sequence (DNA): TGCGCCAGCAGCCAAGAGAGTGCCGGGTTGGAAGAGCAGTACTTC. Its protein product is CASSQESAGLEEQYF. The J gene is TRBJ2-7, the V gene TRBV4-1; D is ambiguous. This CDR3 has 15 amino acids. The germline CDR1 and CDR2 sequences are MGHRA and YSYEKL. V shed 0 bases and J shed 7 bases, with 16 bases lying between them.

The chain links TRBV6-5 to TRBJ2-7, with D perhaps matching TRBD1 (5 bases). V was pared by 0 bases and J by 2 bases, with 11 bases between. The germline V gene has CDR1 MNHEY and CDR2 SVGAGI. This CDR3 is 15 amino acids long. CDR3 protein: CASSYSRQRAYEQYF. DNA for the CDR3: TGTGCCAGCAGTTACTCCCGACAGAGAGCCTACGAGCAGTACTTC.

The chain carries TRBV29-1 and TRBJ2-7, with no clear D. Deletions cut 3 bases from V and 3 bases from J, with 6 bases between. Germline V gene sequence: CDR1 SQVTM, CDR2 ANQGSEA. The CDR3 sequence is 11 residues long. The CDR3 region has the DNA TGCAGCGTTGATCTGGGCTACGAGCAGTACTTC. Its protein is CSVDLGYEQYF.

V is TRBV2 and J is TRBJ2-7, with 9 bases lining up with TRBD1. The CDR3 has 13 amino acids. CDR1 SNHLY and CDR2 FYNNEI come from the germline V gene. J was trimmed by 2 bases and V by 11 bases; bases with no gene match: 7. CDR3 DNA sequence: TGTGCCGGGACGACAGGGGGGACCTACGAGCAGTACTTC. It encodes CAGTTGGTYEQYF.

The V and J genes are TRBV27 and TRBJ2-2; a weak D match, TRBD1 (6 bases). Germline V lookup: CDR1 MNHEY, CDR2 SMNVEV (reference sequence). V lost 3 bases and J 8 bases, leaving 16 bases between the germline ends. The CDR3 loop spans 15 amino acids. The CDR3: CASSFGTGYSGELFF. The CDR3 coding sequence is TGTGCCAGCAGTTTCGGTACAGGGTACTCTGGGGAGCTGTTTTTT.

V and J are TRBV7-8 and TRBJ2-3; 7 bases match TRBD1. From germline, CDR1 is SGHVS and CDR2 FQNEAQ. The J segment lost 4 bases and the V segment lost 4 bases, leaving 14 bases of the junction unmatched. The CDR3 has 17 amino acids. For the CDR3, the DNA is TGTGCCAGCAGCTCGCGAGCGGACAGGCCCTTGGCAGATACGCAGTATTTT. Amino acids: CASSSRADRPLADTQYF.

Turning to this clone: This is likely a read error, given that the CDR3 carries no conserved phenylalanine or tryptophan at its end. CDR3 region: CASSAQGDNSYEQYL. The CDR3 DNA reads TGTGCCAGCAGTGCACAGGGGGACAACTCCTACGAGCAGTACCTC. This sequence joins TRBV25-1 and TRBJ2-7; 8 nucleotides agree with TRBD1. Losses at the gene ends were 4 bases for V and 0 bases for J; bases not matched to a gene: 5. The germline CDR1 and CDR2 sequences are MGHDK and SYGVNS. This CDR3 spans 15 amino acids.

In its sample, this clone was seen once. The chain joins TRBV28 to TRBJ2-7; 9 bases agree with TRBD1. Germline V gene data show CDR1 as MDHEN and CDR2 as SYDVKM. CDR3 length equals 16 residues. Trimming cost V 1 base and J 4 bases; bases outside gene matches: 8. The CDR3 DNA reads TGTGCCAGCAGTTTATTGGAACGACAGGGGGGGTACGAGCAGTACTTC. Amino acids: CASSLLERQGGYEQYF.

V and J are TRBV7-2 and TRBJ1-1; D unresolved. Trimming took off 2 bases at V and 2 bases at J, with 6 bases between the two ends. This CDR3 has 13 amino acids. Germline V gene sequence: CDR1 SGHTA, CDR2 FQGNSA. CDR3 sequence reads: CASSLTVNTEAFF. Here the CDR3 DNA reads TGTGCCAGCAGCTTAACAGTTAACACTGAAGCTTTCTTT. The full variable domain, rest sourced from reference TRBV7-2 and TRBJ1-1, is GAGVSQSPSNKVTEKGKDVELRCDPISGHTALYWYRQSLGQGLEFLIYFQGNSAPDKSGLPSDRFSAERTGGSVSTLTIQRTQQEDSAVYLCASSLTVNTEAFFGQGTRLTVV.

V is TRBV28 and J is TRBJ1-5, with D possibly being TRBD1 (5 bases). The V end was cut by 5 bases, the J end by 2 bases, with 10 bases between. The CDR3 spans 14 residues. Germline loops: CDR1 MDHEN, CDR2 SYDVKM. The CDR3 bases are TGTGCCAGCAGTGTGGGGCTCGGCAATCAGCCCCAGCATTTT. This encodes CASSVGLGNQPQHF. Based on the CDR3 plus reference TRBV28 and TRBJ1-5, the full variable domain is DVKVTQSSRYLVKRTGEKVFLECVQDMDHENMFWYRQDPGLGLRLIYFSYDVKMKEKGDIPEGYSVSREKKERFSLILESASTNQTSMYLCASSVGLGNQPQHFGDGTRLSIL.

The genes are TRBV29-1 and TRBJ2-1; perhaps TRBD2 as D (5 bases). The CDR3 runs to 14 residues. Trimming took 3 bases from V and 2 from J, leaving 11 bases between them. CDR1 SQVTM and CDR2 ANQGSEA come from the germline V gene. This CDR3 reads CSVDPAAPYNEQFF. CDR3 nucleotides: TGCAGCGTTGATCCAGCGGCCCCCTACAATGAGCAGTTCTTC.

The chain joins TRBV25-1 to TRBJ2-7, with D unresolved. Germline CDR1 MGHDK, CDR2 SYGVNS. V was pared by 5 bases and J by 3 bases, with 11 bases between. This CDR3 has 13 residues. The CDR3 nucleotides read TGTGCCAGCAGTTTAAACACGCTCTACGAGCAGTACTTC. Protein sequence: CASSLNTLYEQYF.

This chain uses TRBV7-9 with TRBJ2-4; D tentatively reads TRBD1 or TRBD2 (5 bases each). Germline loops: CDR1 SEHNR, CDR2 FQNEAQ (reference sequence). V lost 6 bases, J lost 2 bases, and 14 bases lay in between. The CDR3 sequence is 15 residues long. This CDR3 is CASSWGSGTKNIQYF. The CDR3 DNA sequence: TGTGCCAGCAGTTGGGGGTCGGGAACCAAAAACATTCAGTACTTC.